A single sample is the source of the 30 T cell receptor beta chains below, sequenced in a study of T cells after yellow fever vaccination. TCRdb analysed the 5' RACE reads with MiXCR anew, one entry per CDR3 protein. The profile shows roughly 11,000 distinct CDR3 sequences, under 6.5% of them singletons. The specimen was PBMCs, either bulk or a sorted T-cell subset (CD4+, CD8+, memory, or dextramer-sorted; not recorded which), collected on the day of the yellow fever booster vaccination. The receptors shown here come from a man aged 25-45 years who received the YFV17D yellow fever vaccine.

This clonotype was seen ten or more times. The V and J genes are TRBV5-1 and TRBJ1-3, with D uncertain. This CDR3 is built from 18 residues. CDR1 is SGHRS and CDR2 is YFSETQ in the germline V gene. The germline V and J ends were trimmed by 2 bases and 0 bases, with 18 bases remaining between them. This CDR3 is CASSFRPGRQHSGNTIYF. The CDR3 coding sequence is TGCGCCAGCAGCTTTCGGCCCGGCAGGCAGCACTCTGGAAACACCATATATTTT.

There are many counts of this clonotype. V gene TRBV5-4 combines with J gene TRBJ2-3; possible D gene TRBD2, 6 bases. V lost 4 bases and J 4 bases, leaving 13 bases between the germline ends. Germline lookup yields CDR1 SGHNT and CDR2 YYREEE (reference sequence). The CDR3 is 14 residues long. Here the CDR3 DNA reads TGTGCCAGCAGCACCCGGGGGATCCCAGATACGCAGTATTTT. This codes for CASSTRGIPDTQYF.

This clonotype was recorded many times. The chain combines TRBV4-3 with TRBJ2-7, with 12 positions matching TRBD2. V shed 0 bases, J shed 4 bases, and the junction held 4 bases outside the gene matches. Germline CDR1 is LGHNA and CDR2 is YSLEER. The CDR3 length is 16 residues. CDR3 region: CASSQESGLAGYEQYF. The CDR3 DNA follows: TGCGCCAGCAGCCAAGAGAGCGGACTAGCGGGATACGAGCAGTACTTC.

This chain links TRBV5-4 with TRBJ2-3; TRBD2 matches at 11 bases. The junction had 3 bases not matched to a gene; V was cut back by 6 bases and J by 0 bases. The CDR3 is 15 amino acids. Germline CDR1 and CDR2: SGHNT and YYREEE (reference sequence). As DNA, the CDR3 is TGTGCCAGCATCTGGACTAGCGGGAGCACAGATACGCAGTATTTT. Its translation is CASIWTSGSTDTQYF.

This clonotype showed up many times. The chain has TRBV14 and TRBJ2-1; no reliable D call. CDR3 length: 13 residues. The V and J ends lost 6 bases and 4 bases respectively, with 10 bases between them. Germline V lookup: CDR1 SGHDN, CDR2 FVKESK. In DNA, the CDR3 is TGTGCCAGCAGTCACGGTGCTTACAATGAGCAGTTCTTC. Amino acid sequence: CASSHGAYNEQFF.

This clonotype was detected many times. The chain employs TRBV5-1 and TRBJ2-5; D possibly corresponds to TRBD1 (5 bases). V dropped 0 bases and J dropped 5 bases, with 5 bases sitting between them. CDR1 and CDR2 from the germline V gene are SGHRS and YFSETQ. The CDR3 totals 12 residues. This chain's CDR3 is CASSLEGETQYF. CDR3 nucleotides: TGCGCCAGCAGCTTGGAGGGGGAGACCCAGTACTTC.

This clonotype was picked up many times. The V and J genes are TRBV28 and TRBJ2-7, with D possibly TRBD2 on 6 matching bases. Germline V CDR1 and CDR2: MDHEN, SYDVKM. Trimming cost V 3 bases and J 2 bases, with 11 bases left between them. This CDR3 contains 14 residues. CDR3 coding DNA: TGTGCCAGCAGTTTCGGGGGTTTTACCTACGAGCAGTACTTC. Translating gives CASSFGGFTYEQYF.

This clonotype was picked up many times. The chain employs TRBV3-1 and TRBJ2-7; 7 bases align to TRBD2. Germline CDR1 is LGHDT and CDR2 is YNNKEL (reference sequence). The CDR3 covers 16 residues. The V and J ends lost 0 bases and 2 bases, in that order; junction bases with no gene match: 7. The CDR3 DNA is TGTGCCAGCAGCCAAGACGTGGCTAGCGGACCCTACGAGCAGTACTTC. This translates into CASSQDVASGPYEQYF.

This clonotype was counted many times. This sequence joins TRBV10-3 and TRBJ1-1; possible D gene TRBD1, 6 bases. V gave up 6 bases and J gave up 1 base, with 12 bases separating them. The germline CDR1 and CDR2 sequences are ENHRY and SYGVKD. The length of the CDR3 is 14 residues. This CDR3 is CAISQLGQNTEAFF. DNA of the CDR3: TGTGCCATCAGCCAACTGGGACAGAACACTGAAGCTTTCTTT.

This clonotype has ten or more counts. This chain uses TRBV28 with TRBJ1-1; D call uncertain. V dropped 3 bases and J dropped 5 bases, with 10 bases sitting between them. The CDR3 runs to 13 residues. From germline, CDR1 is MDHEN and CDR2 SYDVKM. CDR3 nucleotides: TGTGCCAGCAGTTTTGGGGAAGGGACTGAAGCTTTCTTT. The encoded protein is CASSFGEGTEAFF.

This clonotype is judged medium-sized (0.01 to 0.1%). The chain joins TRBV20-1 to TRBJ2-1, with D tentatively TRBD1 or TRBD2 (6 bases each). CDR3 size: 13 residues. V was shortened by 4 bases and J by 4 bases, with 11 bases between the two germline ends. Per germline, CDR1 DFQATT and CDR2 SNEGSKA (reference sequence). Here the CDR3 reads CSAKGGRYNEQFF. The CDR3 region has the DNA TGCAGTGCTAAGGGGGGCCGTTACAATGAGCAGTTCTTC.

By its share, this clonotype is medium-sized. The chain links TRBV20-1 to TRBJ1-3; D call uncertain. There are 14 residues in the CDR3. Germline CDR1 reads DFQATT; CDR2 reads SNEGSKA (reference sequence). Trimming stripped 6 bases from V and 4 bases from J, with 16 bases between. The CDR3 sequence: CSAPHAQGGNTIYF. CDR3 nucleotide sequence: TGCAGTGCCCCGCACGCACAAGGAGGAAACACCATATATTTT.

In its sample, this clonotype ranks as medium-sized. In DNA form, the CDR3 reads TGTGCCAGCAGTTTTGGCGGGGAGCTGTTTTTT. Its protein product is CASSFGGELFF. The rearrangement links TRBV12-3 or TRBV12-4 to TRBJ2-2; D unclear. The CDR3 contains 11 residues. Trimming removed 3 bases from V and 7 bases from J, with 3 bases in between.

This clonotype is medium-sized (0.01 to 0.1%). The chain couples TRBV5-1 to TRBJ2-7; tentative D call: TRBD2 (5 bases). The V gene's germline CDR1 is SGHRS and CDR2 YFSETQ. The CDR3 is 12 amino acids. V lost 4 bases to trimming and J lost 3 bases, with 8 bases between them. The CDR3 nucleotides are TGCGCCAGCAGCCGGGAAAACTACGAGCAGTACTTC. Protein sequence: CASSRENYEQYF.

V and J are TRBV6-2 or TRBV6-3 and TRBJ2-1; D is ambiguous. CDR3 length: 12 amino acids. The germline V gene encodes CDR1 MNHEY and CDR2 SVGEGT. V was shortened by 4 bases and J by 7 bases, with 8 bases between the two germline ends. The CDR3 DNA sequence: TGTGCCAGCAGTTCCCTGGAGAATGAGCAGTTCTTC. It is translated as CASSSLENEQFF.

Within the sample, this clonotype is medium-sized (0.01 to 0.1%). The chain joins TRBV20-1 to TRBJ2-2; the D gene is possibly TRBD2 (5 bases). The CDR3 sequence is 12 residues long. With 6 bases removed from V and 1 base from J, the gap between germline ends came to 6 bases. Germline CDR1 and CDR2: DFQATT and SNEGSKA (reference sequence). This chain's CDR3 is CSARGNTGELFF. The CDR3 DNA follows: TGCAGTGCCCGGGGGAACACCGGGGAGCTGTTTTTT.

By frequency in the sample, this clonotype is medium-sized (0.01 to 0.1%). The genes are TRBV20-1 and TRBJ1-5; 7 nucleotides align to TRBD1. The CDR3 spans 12 residues. V was clipped by 5 bases and J by 6 bases; unmatched bases: 4. From germline, CDR1 is DFQATT and CDR2 SNEGSKA (reference sequence). The CDR3 loop is CSAGRQGQPQHF. DNA of the CDR3: TGCAGTGCTGGAAGACAGGGTCAGCCCCAGCATTTT.

The chain has TRBV3-1 and TRBJ2-1, with 8 nucleotides matching TRBD2. Germline V gene data show CDR1 as LGHDT and CDR2 as YNNKEL (reference sequence). V gave up 10 bases and J gave up 9 bases; unmatched junction bases: 17. The CDR3 contains 15 residues. The CDR3 is CATTPAGARDGEQFF. The CDR3 DNA is TGTGCCACCACCCCAGCGGGAGCACGCGACGGTGAGCAGTTCTTC.

This clonotype was counted between two and nine times. The chain joins TRBV7-6 to TRBJ1-1; D is possibly TRBD1 (5 bases). There are 13 residues in the CDR3. Germline CDR1 reads SGHVS; CDR2 reads FNYEAQ. Trimming left V 6 bases short and J 2 bases short, with 10 bases between. The CDR3 nucleotides read TGTGCCAGCAGGCGGGACCCAAACACTGAAGCTTTCTTT. It is translated as CASRRDPNTEAFF.

This clonotype was detected ten times or more. CDR3 region: CASSFGAGLEPQHF. Written as DNA, the CDR3 is TGTGCCAGCAGTTTCGGGGCAGGGCTGGAGCCCCAGCATTTT. V usage is TRBV12-3 or TRBV12-4 and J usage is TRBJ1-5, with a tentative D call TRBD1 (5 bases). Trimming shortened V by 3 bases and J by 8 bases, and 14 bases separated the two germline ends. The CDR3 sequence is 14 residues long.

In its sample, this clonotype is medium-sized (0.01 to 0.1%). This chain uses TRBV18 with TRBJ2-7, with a weak D call TRBD2 (5 bases). The CDR3 is 14 residues long. Germline V lookup: CDR1 KGHSH, CDR2 LQKENI. V was pared by 6 bases and J by 2 bases, with 14 bases between. The CDR3 here is CASSRDVRAYEQYF. Written as DNA, the CDR3 is TGTGCCAGCTCCCGGGATGTAAGGGCCTACGAGCAGTACTTC.

This clonotype is categorized as medium-sized (0.01 to 0.1%). The chain is built from TRBV6-5 and TRBJ2-3; D is possibly TRBD1 (6 bases). V was pared by 7 bases and J by 2 bases, with 16 bases between. Germline V gives CDR1 MNHEY, CDR2 SVGAGI. The CDR3 is 15 amino acids. DNA for the CDR3: TGTGCCAGCATGCAGGGGTCTCACCTCACAGATACGCAGTATTTT. Its translation is CASMQGSHLTDTQYF.

At least ten counts were recorded for this clonotype. The rearrangement joins TRBV12-3 or TRBV12-4 to TRBJ1-6, with D possibly TRBD1 on 6 matching bases. The CDR3 length is 14 residues. Trimming removed 6 bases from V and 9 bases from J, with 15 bases in between. This chain's CDR3 is CASRSSGERSPLHF. Written as DNA, the CDR3 is TGTGCCAGCAGGTCATCAGGGGAGCGTTCACCCCTCCACTTT.

CDR3 nucleotides: TGTGCCAGTACCTTTGGCGGCGGGGACTATGGCTACACCTTC. This sequence encodes CASTFGGGDYGYTF. The chain couples TRBV19 to TRBJ1-2; the D is unclear. Trimming shortened V by 7 bases and J by 3 bases, and 15 bases separated the two germline ends. The CDR3 spans 14 residues. CDR1 and CDR2 (germline): LNHDA, SQIVND (reference sequence).

This clonotype was picked up many times. The rearrangement links TRBV18 to TRBJ2-3; 7 positions match TRBD2. This CDR3 region has 14 residues. CDR1 is KGHSH, CDR2 LQKENI, per germline. V dropped 3 bases and J dropped 6; count of bases not matched to a gene: 6. The CDR3 DNA is TGTGCCAGCTCACCGACTAGCCTTAGGGATACGCAGTATTTT. Encoded protein: CASSPTSLRDTQYF.

This clonotype occurred many times. This rearrangement joins TRBV14 to TRBJ1-1; no clear D. CDR3 size: 14 residues. Trimming took off 0 bases at V and 1 base at J, with 6 bases between the two ends. Germline V gene lookup returns CDR1 SGHDN and CDR2 FVKESK. The CDR3 is CASSQELRNTEAFF. CDR3 bases: TGTGCCAGCAGCCAAGAACTAAGGAACACTGAAGCTTTCTTT.

This clonotype was seen ten or more times. The chain links TRBV29-1 to TRBJ2-5; D is perhaps TRBD1 (5 bases). There are 13 residues in the CDR3. V was clipped by 4 bases and J by 6 bases, with 15 bases between them. Germline-derived CDR1 and CDR2 are SQVTM and ANQGSEA. This CDR3 is CSVGRVLKKTQYF. CDR3 in DNA: TGCAGCGTTGGCAGGGTCCTTAAGAAGACCCAGTACTTC.

In this sample, this clonotype turned up many times. The chain links TRBV28 to TRBJ2-3, with 10 bases matching TRBD2. The trim removed 8 bases at V and 7 bases at J, leaving 3 bases unmatched. Germline values: CDR1 MDHEN, CDR2 SYDVKM. This CDR3 has 12 amino acids. For the CDR3, the DNA is TGTGCCAGCTCAGCGGGAGGGAATACGCAGTATTTT. It specifies CASSAGGNTQYF.

This clonotype occurred many times. V and J are TRBV5-4 and TRBJ2-1; either TRBD1 or TRBD2 may fit D (5 bases each). CDR3 length: 15 amino acids. The germline gives CDR1 SGHNT, CDR2 YYREEE (reference sequence). V was shortened by 3 bases and J by 6 bases, with 16 bases between the two germline ends. The CDR3 DNA follows: TGTGCCAGCAGCTCCCCCAGGGAGCTGGCCAATGAGCAGTTCTTC. It encodes CASSSPRELANEQFF.

Judged by abundance, this clonotype is medium-sized. V gene TRBV5-1 combines with J gene TRBJ2-6; perhaps TRBD1 as D (5 bases). V lost 0 bases and J 4 bases, leaving 14 bases between the germline ends. The CDR3 has 17 residues. Germline V lookup: CDR1 SGHRS, CDR2 YFSETQ. CDR3 protein: CASSLVGAGIGANVLTF. The CDR3 nucleotides read TGCGCCAGCAGCTTGGTTGGGGCAGGGATCGGGGCCAACGTCCTGACTTTC.